This T cell receptor (beta chain) was obtained from a study of T cells in Graves' hyperthyroidism and ophthalmopathy. Germline V gene sequence: CDR1 MNHEY, CDR2 SVGAGI. The CDR3 sequence is 13 residues long. Remarks on this clonotype: Its antigen remains unidentified. The junction shows a germline mismatch at one end, possibly a read error.

TCR beta CDR3 regions were amplified from RNA. With the HTBI primer set, the TCR CDR3 went through a first round of RT-PCR. TCRdb passed the multiplex PCR reads through MiXCR, listing each CDR3 protein once. The profile shows about 350,000 distinct CDR3 sequences, 15% to 20% of them singletons. Broader study findings: Expanded thyroid clonotypes (above 0.001) were mostly also found in blood.

Sequenced sample: blood. The TCR originated in a woman aged 40 to 49 with Graves' ophthalmopathy. This chain links TRBV6-5 with TRBJ1-5; D gene ambiguous. The chain's CDR3 is CASSFSSNQPQRF. DNA for the CDR3: TGTGCCAGCAGTTTTAGTAGCAATCAGCCCCAGCGTTTT.